This T cell receptor beta chain is drawn from a study of T-cell memory formation after mild COVID-19. This clonotype was seen many times. One entry per CDR3 protein results from TCRdb running MiXCR on the 5' RACE reads. The table shows about 27,000 distinct CDR3 sequences, with less than 8% occurring only once. Germline CDR1 and CDR2: ENHRY and SYGVKD. The CDR3 has 14 amino acids. Trimming removed 4 bases from V and 2 bases from J; junction bases left unmatched: 4. This clonotype was sampled from an adult woman who had mild COVID-19 (a few samples of this study predate the infection). Cell type and time point are not known. The sequenced sample was PBMCs or a T cell subset sorted from them (not recorded which). V gene TRBV10-3 combines with J gene TRBJ2-5; 7 positions agree with TRBD1. The CDR3 sequence: CAISGTGLQETQYF. Written as DNA, the CDR3 is TGTGCCATCAGTGGGACAGGACTTCAAGAGACCCAGTACTTC.